This entry lists 16 T cell receptor beta chains sequenced from one sample in a study of T-cell memory formation after mild COVID-19. TCRdb re-analysed the 5' RACE reads in MiXCR, keeping a single row per CDR3 protein. Of around 190,000 distinct CDR3 sequences listed, under 20% were seen once; the top ten hold roughly 3.8%. Sequencing was performed on PBMCs or a T cell subset sorted from them (not recorded which). The receptors were sampled from a man younger than 30 who had mild COVID-19 (a few samples of this study predate the infection). Cell type and time point are not known.

The table lists this clonotype with a few counts. This CDR3 reads CASSLAGGGEQFF. In nucleotides, the CDR3 is TGTGCCAGCAGCCTGGCGGGGGGCGGCGAGCAGTTCTTC. The chain carries TRBV3-1 and TRBJ2-1, with TRBD2 matching 8 bases. J lost 10 bases, V lost 4 bases, and 6 bases had no gene match. CDR3 length: 13 residues. The V gene's germline CDR1 is LGHDT and CDR2 YNNKEL (reference sequence).

This chain uses TRBV5-1 with TRBJ1-2; no clear D. The CDR3 loop spans 13 amino acids. In germline, CDR1 is SGHRS, CDR2 YFSETQ. Trimming took off 2 bases at V and 6 bases at J, with 11 bases between the two ends. CDR3 region: CASSFQPVNGYTF. The CDR3 DNA sequence: TGCGCCAGCAGCTTCCAGCCGGTGAATGGCTACACCTTC.

This clonotype was counted a few times. The V gene is TRBV4-2, the J gene TRBJ1-1; D ambiguous. The CDR3 consists of 13 residues. Deletions cut 0 bases from V and 6 bases from J, with 8 bases between. CDR1 and CDR2 from the germline V gene are LGHNA and YNFKEQ. CDR3 protein: CASSQERGSEAFF. CDR3 coding DNA: TGTGCCAGCAGCCAAGAACGGGGATCTGAAGCTTTCTTT.

This clonotype was picked up a small number of times. The rearrangement joins TRBV3-1 to TRBJ2-1; D gene ambiguous. The CDR3 runs 11 residues. Between the trimmed V and J ends, which lost 1 base and 7 bases, there was a span of 2 bases. CDR1 LGHDT and CDR2 YNNKEL come from the germline V gene (reference sequence). The CDR3 reads CASSQGNEQFF. The CDR3 DNA sequence: TGTGCCAGCAGCCAAGGGAATGAGCAGTTCTTC.

The chain links TRBV7-8 to TRBJ2-2; no definite D call. The CDR3 covers 14 residues. V lost 5 bases and J lost 6, with 13 bases in between. The germline V gene encodes CDR1 SGHVS and CDR2 FQNEAQ. CDR3 protein: CASSPRGRPGELFF. The CDR3 coding sequence is TGTGCCAGCAGCCCCCGCGGCCGCCCCGGGGAGCTGTTTTTT.

The chain has TRBV29-1 and TRBJ2-1; D remains unclear. Germline values: CDR1 SQVTM, CDR2 ANQGSEA. The CDR3 loop spans 10 amino acids. V lost 7 bases and J 9 bases, leaving 10 bases between the germline ends. CDR3 bases: TGCAGCGCCCTGCGCCGTGAGCAGTTCTTC. Amino acids: CSALRREQFF.

The chain is built from TRBV24-1 and TRBJ1-2; D possibly corresponds to TRBD1 (6 bases). The CDR3 totals 12 residues. Germline V gene data show CDR1 as KGHDR and CDR2 as SFDVKD. The V and J ends lost 5 bases and 7 bases respectively, with 10 bases between them. CDR3 DNA: TGTGCCACCAGTGCAGGGGATCGTGGCTACACCTTC. It codes for CATSAGDRGYTF.

The rearrangement links TRBV7-2 to TRBJ1-5; D is unclear. The CDR3 totals 16 residues. V lost 2 bases and J 0 bases, leaving 11 bases between the germline ends. Germline CDR1 is SGHTA and CDR2 is FQGNSA. The CDR3 loop reads CASSLSLGYSNQPQHF. Here the CDR3 DNA reads TGTGCCAGCAGCTTATCGTTAGGTTATAGCAATCAGCCCCAGCATTTT.

This chain joins TRBV7-2 and TRBJ1-5, with no clear D. Trimming shortened V by 5 bases and J by 0 bases, and 14 bases separated the two germline ends. Looked up from germline, CDR1 is SGHTA and CDR2 is FQGNSA. The CDR3 has 16 residues. Here the CDR3 reads CASSPEGWDSNQPQHF. As DNA, the CDR3 is TGTGCCAGCAGCCCAGAAGGGTGGGATAGCAATCAGCCCCAGCATTTT.

This clonotype was detected many times. The V and J genes are TRBV5-1 and TRBJ2-3; 10 positions agree with TRBD1. The CDR3 consists of 15 residues. Germline CDR1 SGHRS, CDR2 YFSETQ. J was trimmed by 5 bases and V by 0 bases; bases with no gene match: 3. The CDR3 coding sequence is TGCGCCAGCAGCTTGGGACAGGGGGCGAGAGATACGCAGTATTTT. It specifies CASSLGQGARDTQYF.

In this sample, this clonotype turned up a few times. The chain joins TRBV10-3 to TRBJ2-2, with 9 bases matching TRBD1. CDR3 size: 16 residues. The germline V gene has CDR1 ENHRY and CDR2 SYGVKD. V shed 4 bases and J 5 bases; nucleotides not matched to a gene: 8. The CDR3 DNA reads TGTGCCATCAGTGCCACAGGGGGCGTGAGGACCGGGGAGCTGTTTTTT. This gives the protein CAISATGGVRTGELFF.

This chain links TRBV7-8 with TRBJ2-7; D is uncertain. The CDR3 is 14 residues long. The ends were cut back, 0 bases at V and 0 bases at J, with 6 bases in the middle. Germline values: CDR1 SGHVS, CDR2 FQNEAQ. The CDR3 loop reads CASSLAPVSYEQYV. The CDR3 bases are TGTGCCAGCAGCTTAGCCCCGGTCTCCTACGAGCAGTACGTC.

This clonotype turned up a few times. The genes are TRBV7-2 and TRBJ2-3; no clear D. Deletions cut 2 bases from V and 0 bases from J, with 9 bases between. Per germline, CDR1 SGHTA and CDR2 FQGNSA. The CDR3 totals 15 residues. CDR3 residues: CASSLYGTSTDTQYF. The CDR3 DNA follows: TGTGCCAGCAGCTTATACGGTACTAGCACAGATACGCAGTATTTT.

This clonotype was detected ten times or more. The chain employs TRBV20-1 and TRBJ2-7; 8 bases line up with TRBD2. The CDR3 runs to 13 residues. In germline, CDR1 is DFQATT, CDR2 SNEGSKA (reference sequence). The V and J ends lost 5 bases and 2 bases, in that order; junction bases with no gene match: 5. Here the CDR3 reads CSAGAGGPYEQYV. The CDR3 DNA follows: TGCAGTGCTGGGGCGGGAGGTCCCTACGAGCAGTACGTC.

This clonotype was counted many times. The chain employs TRBV3-1 and TRBJ2-5; 9 nucleotides match TRBD1. The CDR3 totals 15 residues. Germline CDR1 reads LGHDT; CDR2 reads YNNKEL (reference sequence). Trimming removed 4 bases from V and 1 base from J; junction bases left unmatched: 4. The CDR3 nucleotides are TGTGCCAGCAGCCTCGGACAGGGGCCCCAAGAGACCCAGTACTTC. Its translation is CASSLGQGPQETQYF.

This clonotype was counted between two and nine times. The rearrangement links TRBV15 to TRBJ2-7, with 8 bases matching TRBD1. This CDR3 contains 16 residues. The germline V gene encodes CDR1 LNHNV and CDR2 YYDKDF (reference sequence). V gave up 3 bases and J gave up 2 bases; unmatched junction bases: 9. The CDR3 region is CATSRDETGAAYEQYF. Here the CDR3 DNA reads TGTGCCACCAGCAGGGATGAGACAGGGGCCGCCTACGAGCAGTACTTC.